The 15 T cell receptor beta chains listed next were all sequenced from one sample in a study of read filtering for tumor transcriptome and immune sequencing. The library was built from 400 ng RNA with molecular barcoded adaptors for alpha/delta and beta/gamma chains. TCRdb reprocessed the reads with MiXCR, giving one entry per CDR3 protein. The repertoire holds over 35,000 distinct CDR3 sequences, with about an eighth as singletons. The sample consisted of a population of CD138-negative cells sorted from bone marrow. The source is a donor at least 40 years old with multiple myeloma.

This clonotype was counted ten times or more. The chain combines TRBV6-2 or TRBV6-3 with TRBJ2-7; tentative D call: TRBD1 (5 bases). CDR3 size: 14 residues. Per the germline V gene, CDR1 is MNHEY and CDR2 is SVGEGT. Trimming removed 6 bases at V and 2 bases at J, with 14 bases between. This chain's CDR3 is CASSPSLGAYEQYF. CDR3 DNA: TGTGCCAGCAGCCCCTCTTTAGGGGCCTACGAGCAGTACTTC.

Ten or more counts support this clonotype. The rearrangement uses TRBV29-1 and TRBJ2-1, with D tentatively TRBD1 or TRBD2 (5 bases each). From germline, CDR1 is SQVTM and CDR2 ANQGSEA. The CDR3 is 13 residues long. The V end lost 6 bases, the J end lost 9 bases, and 18 bases lay between the germline ends. The DNA for the CDR3 is TGCAGCGTAAGCCGGGACGCTACGGGTGAGCAGTTCTTC. This encodes CSVSRDATGEQFF.

This clonotype was picked up many times. Written as DNA, the CDR3 is TGTGCCAGCAGAAGACAGGCGGACACTGAAGCTTTCTTT. Its translation is CASRRQADTEAFF. The genes are TRBV6-1 and TRBJ1-1, with a tentative D call TRBD1 (6 bases). The CDR3 extends over 13 amino acids. Looked up from germline, CDR1 is MNHNS and CDR2 is SASEGT. Trimming removed 6 bases from V and 3 bases from J, with 11 bases in between.

This clonotype was counted many times. The chain couples TRBV11-1 to TRBJ2-7; 8 positions match TRBD2. V shed 5 bases and J 7 bases; nucleotides not matched to a gene: 7. The germline gives CDR1 SGHAT, CDR2 FQDESV (reference sequence). The CDR3 spans 13 residues. The CDR3 here is CASSPRGGREQYF. CDR3 nucleotide sequence: TGTGCCAGCAGCCCCCGGGGGGGCCGGGAGCAGTACTTC.

This clonotype was found many times. The rearrangement joins TRBV5-4 to TRBJ1-1; unclear D gene. Germline V lookup: CDR1 SGHNT, CDR2 YYREEE (reference sequence). Trimming stripped 2 bases from V and 0 bases from J, with 17 bases between. The CDR3 has 17 residues. DNA for the CDR3: TGTGCCAGCAGCTTTGGACCTGGTCGAACAATGAACACTGAAGCTTTCTTT. Protein sequence: CASSFGPGRTMNTEAFF. Together with reference TRBV5-4 and TRBJ1-1, the CDR3 gives the full variable domain: ETGVTQSPTHLIKTRGQQVTLRCSSQSGHNTVSWYQQALGQGPQFIFQYYREEENGRGNFPPRFSGLQFPNYSSELNVNALELDDSALYLCASSFGPGRTMNTEAFFGQGTRLTVV.

This clonotype was counted ten times or more. V usage is TRBV28 and J usage is TRBJ2-1; D is unclear. From germline, CDR1 is MDHEN and CDR2 SYDVKM. Trimming shortened V by 5 bases and J by 5 bases, and 13 bases separated the two germline ends. This CDR3 is built from 14 residues. The CDR3: CASSPQPKNNEQFF. The CDR3 nucleotides are TGTGCCAGCAGTCCCCAACCCAAGAACAATGAGCAGTTCTTC.

This clonotype was recorded many times. The V and J genes are TRBV2 and TRBJ2-1; 9 nucleotides match TRBD2. The ends lost 1 base at V and 8 bases at J; junction bases unmatched: 15. Germline assignment: CDR1 SNHLY and CDR2 FYNNEI. The CDR3 is 18 amino acids. CDR3 loop: CASSEGGIAGELEYEQFF. In nucleotides, the CDR3 is TGTGCCAGCAGTGAAGGAGGAATAGCGGGAGAATTAGAGTATGAGCAGTTCTTC.

This clonotype was found many times. The chain couples TRBV11-2 to TRBJ2-1, with a tentative D call TRBD2 (10 bases). The V and J ends lost 3 bases and 7 bases respectively, with 28 bases between them. The CDR3 loop spans 19 amino acids. Per the germline V gene, CDR1 is SGHAT and CDR2 is FQNNGV. CDR3 sequence: CASSFRQGDLSGRRNEQFF. CDR3 DNA sequence: TGTGCCAGCAGCTTCAGACAGGGGGACCTTAGCGGGAGGAGAAATGAGCAGTTCTTC.

This clonotype was detected a few times. The V call is TRBV12-3 or TRBV12-4, the J call TRBJ2-3; 8 bases line up with TRBD2. J lost 2 bases, V lost 3 bases, and 13 bases had no gene match. This CDR3 contains 18 residues. CDR3 sequence (DNA): TGTGCCAGCAGTTTCGTAGTAGCGGGGCGGCAGACCACAGATACGCAGTATTTT. Amino acids: CASSFVVAGRQTTDTQYF.

This clonotype came up many times. The chain is built from TRBV7-2 and TRBJ2-3; D is perhaps TRBD1 (5 bases). The CDR3 totals 13 residues. Germline V gene data show CDR1 as SGHTA and CDR2 as FQGNSA. V was trimmed by 2 bases and J by 5 bases, leaving 8 bases between them. In DNA, the CDR3 is TGTGCCAGCAGCTTACAACAGGAAGATACGCAGTATTTT. The encoded protein is CASSLQQEDTQYF.

This clonotype was seen ten or more times. J is TRBJ2-5 and V is TRBV29-1; D is perhaps TRBD1 (5 bases). CDR3 length: 13 residues. V was clipped by 3 bases and J by 2 bases, with 10 bases between them. Germline V CDR1 and CDR2: SQVTM, ANQGSEA. The CDR3 protein is CSVDRAGQETQYF. CDR3 nucleotide sequence: TGCAGCGTTGATCGGGCAGGGCAAGAGACCCAGTACTTC. Complete variable domain (other parts from reference TRBV29-1 and TRBJ2-5): SAVISQKPSRDICQRGTSLTIQCQVDSQVTMMFWYRQQPGQSLTLIATANQGSEATYESGFVIDKFPISRPNLTFSTLTVSNMSPEDSSIYLCSVDRAGQETQYFGPGTRLLVL.

As to this clonotype: Being one base from a much bigger clone, this may be a read error. The chain carries TRBV7-2 and TRBJ2-2; D may be TRBD1 or TRBD2 (5 bases each). The CDR3 is 17 residues long. The V gene lost 1 base and the J gene lost 3 bases, with 15 bases spanning the gap. Germline V gives CDR1 SGHTA, CDR2 FQGNSA. CDR3 residues: CASSLDRRLGDTGELFF. The CDR3, as DNA: TGTGCCAGCAGCTTAGATCGAAGGCTGGGGGACACCGGGGAGCTGTTTTTT.

There are many counts of this clonotype. The chain is built from TRBV2 and TRBJ2-7, with TRBD1 as a possible D gene (6 bases). V lost 6 bases and J lost 2, with 11 bases in between. The CDR3 spans 13 residues. Germline V gene sequence: CDR1 SNHLY, CDR2 FYNNEI. The CDR3 DNA sequence: TGTGCCAGCAGACACAGGGCGACCTACGAGCAGTACTTC. Its protein product is CASRHRATYEQYF. Full variable domain (rest looked up from reference TRBV2 and TRBJ2-7): EPEVTQTPSHQVTQMGQEVILRCVPISNHLYFYWYRQILGQKVEFLVSFYNNEISEKSEIFDDQFSVERPDGSNFTLKIRSTKLEDSAMYFCASRHRATYEQYFGPGTRLTVT.

This clonotype was seen ten or more times. The gene calls are TRBV19 and TRBJ2-5, with D tentatively TRBD2 (5 bases). V lost 4 bases and J lost 2, with 20 bases in between. Germline V gives CDR1 LNHDA, CDR2 SQIVND (reference sequence). This CDR3 has 17 amino acids. The CDR3 is CASSTPFHLAGQETQYF. The CDR3 region has the DNA TGTGCCAGTAGTACCCCTTTCCATCTAGCTGGGCAAGAGACCCAGTACTTC.

This clonotype was counted many times. The chain combines TRBV5-6 with TRBJ2-7; D possibly corresponds to TRBD1 (5 bases). The CDR3 extends over 13 amino acids. Germline V gives CDR1 SGHDT, CDR2 YYEEEE. Trimming left V 0 bases short and J 3 bases short, with 7 bases between. For the CDR3, the DNA is TGTGCCAGCAGCTTGGGACAGATCTACGAGCAGTACTTC. Protein product: CASSLGQIYEQYF.